This T cell receptor beta chain came from a study of shared clonotypes between healthy human individuals (dated by TCRdb to 2018 to 2020). At the level of the whole study: A couple of women and three men aged 18 to 49 years were included in the cohort. Per donor, leukapheresis produced somewhere between about 0.94 and 9.5 billion PBMCs. Per donor, three plates each were used for CD4 naive and CD4 memory, two for CD8 naive, and one for CD8 memory. To estimate repertoire size and how much clonotypes are shared between individuals, the study performed deep sequencing of blood TCR repertoires from about five healthy adults. To increase sequencing depth and limit assay-specific biases, different laboratories used diverse techniques to prepare libraries and sequence TCR repertoires. The full study reports these points: Across a handful of donors, about 5.2% of naive CD4, roughly 3.5% of naive CD8, 2.3% of memory CD4, and 0.4% to 0.45% of memory CD8 clonotypes were shared. Sampling was restricted to blood, and TCR repertoires in tissues likely differ from the TCR repertoires found in blood. Even with the large sequencing depth, rarefaction of the sorted-subset datasets indicated that sequencing was incomplete. Compared with non-shared clonotypes, the clonotypes found in all four sorted-subset donors had higher generation probabilities. The small number of donors limited the genetic and exposure-history diversity represented. Naive subsets generally had larger estimated clonotype richness than memory subsets. Based on pairwise subsampling, the degree of clonotype sharing among donors was expected to be affected by sequencing depth.

Using the deep immunoSEQ assay, TCR CDR3 regions were amplified from genomic DNA by multiplex PCR. Extracted genomic DNA from each cell subset was distributed evenly across all wells of several immunoSEQ 96-well plates, and each plate was treated as a replicate. For sorted subsets, each replicate PCR was loaded with about 0.2 ug genomic DNA, equivalent to 32,000 or so T cell genomes. The purified libraries were quantified using a Qubit 3.0 fluorometer, sized with a Bioanalyzer 2100, and then quantified again using the KAPA Library Quantification kit. Each immunoSEQ 96-well plate was sequenced on its own single-read 150-cycle Illumina NextSeq 550 flow cell. The study's own analysis went as follows. Because the immunoSEQ output held only junctional sequences and lacked quality scores, the filtering could not match the filtering applied to full-length reads. Sequences were annotated with PyIR, a Python wrapper for IgBLAST v1.9, and V/J genes and CDR3 were assigned using IMGT germline references. Reads were removed for weak V/J assignments (E-value above 1e-6), missing CDR3, stop codons, out-of-frame junctions, or ambiguous translated residues. V3J clonotypes were defined as sequences sharing the same inferred V gene, J gene, and CDR3 amino acid sequence. The percentage overlap between two repertoires was calculated by dividing the number of shared unique clonotypes by the size of the smaller repertoire. Richness of each repertoire was evaluated using RTK rarefaction, the Chao1 estimator, and Recon v2.1 estimates of unobserved clonotypes. For all TCRbeta clonotypes obtained by the gDNA method from a handful of donors, generation probabilities were computed with OLGA. TCRdb provides this immuneACCESS table in a form limited to in-frame rearrangements. Some clones are lacking; in checked studies, under half of them reflect an unresolved V gene, and why the rest are absent is not known. V, J and clone size were drawn from that table, and D and trimming were deduced from the DNA. The sample records some 2.1 million clones, roughly 93% of which are singletons. The ten largest clones take up around 1.7% of the sample.

For the CD8 naive samples, CD45RO-negative cells were positively selected for CCR7, yielding a CD45RA+CCR7+ population from which TemRA cells were excluded. Healthy HIV-negative adults with no recently reported acute infections or vaccinations were included as donors. All donors were Caucasian adults living in Nashville, Tennessee, USA. Blood was obtained by leukapheresis, after which PBMCs were separated by Ficoll-Histopaque density gradient centrifugation and cryopreserved in liquid nitrogen vapor phase. Purity and quantity of every magnetically sorted T cell population were checked by analytical flow cytometry. Genomic DNA was isolated from every sorted fraction and measured by UV absorbance on a Nanodrop 2000c. To note about this clone: The antigen it binds to is not known. Nothing much larger sits one base from this clone, and base qualities are not available.

From its cysteine to its phenylalanine, the CDR3 spans 16 amino acids. Of all the DNA, just the CDR3 is kept, 48 bases in frame from base 1. As encoded in the germline V gene (reference sequence), CDR1 is GTSNPN while CDR2 is SVGIG. V and J are trimmed by 0 bases and 8 bases, and the gene matches miss 9 bases of the junction. Sequenced sample: naive CD8+ T cells from PBMCs. The cell subset or site label on this specimen signifies: CD45RA+CCR7+. This clonotype was sampled from a man aged 18 to 30 in good health. Some clones in this sample may be carry-over from other donors' samples. The chain is assembled from TRBV30 and TRBJ2-1, and TRBD1 matches 11 of the central bases. CDR3 region: CAWSVPGQGESDEQFF. The nucleotide sequence is given as TGTGCCTGGAGTGTACCGGGACAGGGGGAATCGGATGAGCAGTTCTTC.